These 3 T cell receptor beta chains came from one sample sequenced in a study of cytomegalovirus exposure and HLA in healthy donors (dated by TCRdb to between 2016 and 2019). Receptor libraries were prepared by the immunoSEQ multiplex PCR assay. A mixture of 60 forward primers for TCR Vbeta segments and 13 reverse primers for TCR Jbeta segments was used in the multiplex PCR. The immuneACCESS repertoire file appears here via TCRdb, limited to in-frame rearrangements. These files lack a portion of the clones; in checked studies, under half of the deficit traces to unresolved V genes, and the cause of the others is not known. The sample table shows roughly 65,000 clones, and about 63% are seen once. Jointly, the top ten make up roughly 17% of the sample. The sequenced sample was PBMCs. All receptors derive from a man between 35 and 55 years old in good health and CMV-seropositive.

This clone was observed a single time. V usage is TRBV7-9 and J usage is TRBJ2-5, with 12 nucleotides matching TRBD1. Judging by the DNA end, TRBJ2-7 fits better; the J call may be wrong. The CDR3 has 19 amino acids. The V gene's germline CDR1 is SEHNR and CDR2 FQNEAQ (reference sequence). CDR3 protein: CASSPAAGTGGGSTYEQYF. CDR3 nucleotide sequence: TGTGCCAGCAGCCCCGCCGCCGGGACAGGGGGCGGTTCAACCTACGAGCAGTACTTC.

This clone was found a few times. The rearrangement links TRBV28 to TRBJ2-7; D might be TRBD1 (8 bases). Germline CDR1 is MDHEN and CDR2 is SYDVKM. The V end was cut by 6 bases, the J end by 7 bases, with 28 bases between. The CDR3 sequence is 17 residues long. The CDR3 bases are TGTGCCAGCAGCCTCTTCCGGGGGGACAGGTTCCTGTGGGAGCAGTACTTC. Translating it yields CASSLFRGDRFLWEQYF.

The chain links TRBV27 to TRBJ2-1; TRBD2 agrees at 8 bases. The trim removed 8 bases at V and 4 bases at J, leaving 10 bases unmatched. The CDR3 has 15 amino acids. The germline V gene encodes CDR1 MNHEY and CDR2 SMNVEV (reference sequence). The CDR3 spells CASEKIAGRYNEQFF. DNA of the CDR3: TGTGCCAGCGAAAAAATAGCGGGAAGGTACAATGAGCAGTTCTTC.